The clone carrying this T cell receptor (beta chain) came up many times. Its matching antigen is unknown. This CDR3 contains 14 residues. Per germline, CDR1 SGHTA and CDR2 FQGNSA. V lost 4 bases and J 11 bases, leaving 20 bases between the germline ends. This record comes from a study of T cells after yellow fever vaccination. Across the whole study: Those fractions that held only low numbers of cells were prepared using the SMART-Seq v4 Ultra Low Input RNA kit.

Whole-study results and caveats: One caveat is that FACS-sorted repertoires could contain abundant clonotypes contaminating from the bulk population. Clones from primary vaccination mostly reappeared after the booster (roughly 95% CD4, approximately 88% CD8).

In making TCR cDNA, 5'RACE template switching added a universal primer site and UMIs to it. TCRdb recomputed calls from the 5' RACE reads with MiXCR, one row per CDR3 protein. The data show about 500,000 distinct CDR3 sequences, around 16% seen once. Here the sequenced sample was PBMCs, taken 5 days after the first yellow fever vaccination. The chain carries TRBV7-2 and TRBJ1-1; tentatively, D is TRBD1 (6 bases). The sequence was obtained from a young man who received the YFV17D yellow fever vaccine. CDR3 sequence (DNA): TGTGCCAGCAGCTGGACCACAGGGAGTGGACTGGCTTTCTTT. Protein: CASSWTTGSGLAFF.